These 9 T cell receptor beta chains originate from one sample sequenced in a study of blood T cell repertoires in COVID-19 (dated by TCRdb to 2020 to 2022). Library prep was done by the immunoSEQ multiplex PCR assay. TCRdb stores this immuneACCESS table with in-frame sequences only. Part of the clones is absent; in the studies checked, under half of the shortfall reflects unresolved V genes, and no reason is known for the rest. This sample holds hundreds of thousands of clones; 85% were observed only once. The ten largest make up about 17% of the sample. Sequences were obtained from PBMCs or T cells enriched from blood (not recorded which). These receptor sequences come from a man aged 40-50 years who had recovered from COVID-19.

The chain recombines TRBV4-1 with TRBJ1-1, with 8 bases lining up with TRBD1. Trimming removed 4 bases from V and 1 base from J; junction bases left unmatched: 5. This CDR3 spans 15 amino acids. CDR1 is MGHRA and CDR2 is YSYEKL in the germline V gene. The CDR3 DNA is TGCGCCAGCAGCCCAAGGACAGGGACGAACACTGAAGCTTTCTTT. Encoded protein: CASSPRTGTNTEAFF.

The chain has TRBV20-1 and TRBJ1-2; D is possibly TRBD1 (6 bases). Germline loops: CDR1 DFQATT, CDR2 SNEGSKA (reference sequence). This CDR3 has 11 amino acids. The CDR3 coding sequence is TGCACGAGACAGGATTCATATGGCTACACCTTC. Its protein product is CTRQDSYGYTF.

Concerning this clone itself: Germline and junction disagree at one end, which may indicate a read error. The chain couples TRBV13 to TRBJ2-1; 10 positions agree with TRBD2. CDR1 and CDR2 (germline): PRHDT, FYEKMQ (reference sequence). The CDR3 loop spans 15 amino acids. CDR3 sequence: CASSVGLADYNEQFF. CDR3 coding DNA: TGTGCCAGCAGCGTAGGACTAGCGGACTACAATGAGCAGTTCTTC.

This sequence joins TRBV2 and TRBJ1-1; D call uncertain. The CDR3 is 13 amino acids. Trimming removed 7 bases at V and 3 bases at J, with 12 bases between. The germline V gene has CDR1 SNHLY and CDR2 FYNNEI. DNA of the CDR3: TGTGCCAGCATCCGGGAAAGCGACACTGAAGCTTTCTTT. It yields the protein CASIRESDTEAFF.

The table lists this clone with a count of one. This chain joins TRBV5-1 and TRBJ2-7; 7 nucleotides agree with TRBD2. The CDR3 is 19 residues long. Germline V gene lookup returns CDR1 SGHRS and CDR2 YFSETQ. J lost 0 bases, V lost 4 bases, and 19 bases had no gene match. CDR3 sequence (DNA): TGCGCCAGCAGCCCGGCGGCACCTTTAGCGGGCTATAGCTCCTACGAGCAGTACTTC. Encoded protein: CASSPAAPLAGYSSYEQYF.

The chain couples TRBV27 to TRBJ1-1; D is possibly TRBD1 (5 bases). The CDR3 loop spans 14 amino acids. CDR1 MNHEY and CDR2 SMNVEV come from the germline V gene (reference sequence). The germline V and J ends were trimmed by 4 bases and 1 base, with 10 bases remaining between them. The CDR3 spells CASSSGQTNTEAFF. The CDR3 DNA sequence: TGTGCCAGCAGTTCCGGACAAACGAACACTGAAGCTTTCTTT.

The J gene is TRBJ2-1, the V gene TRBV7-9; D remains unclear. Trimming took off 5 bases at V and 4 bases at J, with 9 bases between the two ends. The CDR3 contains 13 residues. Per germline, CDR1 SEHNR and CDR2 FQNEAQ (reference sequence). For the CDR3, the DNA is TGTGCCAGCAGCACTGGAGCATACAATGAGCAGTTCTTC. Translated: CASSTGAYNEQFF.

This clone was recorded only once. This chain joins TRBV18 and TRBJ2-7; 15 bases align to TRBD2. CDR3 length equals 18 residues. J was trimmed by 2 bases and V by 2 bases; bases with no gene match: 7. Germline values: CDR1 KGHSH, CDR2 LQKENI. CDR3 coding DNA: TGTGCCAGCTCACCAGGACAGGGACTAGCGGGAGGTACCTACGAGCAGTACTTC. Encoded protein: CASSPGQGLAGGTYEQYF.

This chain joins TRBV13 and TRBJ1-2; 12 bases line up with TRBD1. With 0 bases clipped from V and 3 bases from J, the junction kept 5 bases outside the gene matches. The germline V gene has CDR1 PRHDT and CDR2 FYEKMQ (reference sequence). CDR3 length: 17 residues. For the CDR3, the DNA is TGTGCCAGCAGCTTAGGCCAGGGACAGGGGGCGGACTATGGCTACACCTTC. Encoded protein: CASSLGQGQGADYGYTF.